The 7 T cell receptor beta chains presented below share a single source sample, sequenced in a study of blood T cell repertoires in COVID-19. Only in-frame clones appear in the TCRdb table, and some are missing; sequencing was by immunoSEQ multiplex PCR. The repertoire holds about 29,000 clones, with 80% to 90% as singletons. Sequencing was carried out using peripheral blood. These receptors were obtained from a human donor with active COVID-19. The donor label of this sample is uncertain.

The chain couples TRBV9 to TRBJ2-6, with 9 bases lining up with TRBD1. V trimming: 3 bases; J trimming: 9 bases; junction bases outside the gene matches: 4. CDR3 length equals 14 residues. Looked up from germline, CDR1 is SGDLS and CDR2 is YYNGEE. This CDR3 reads CASSEGQGGNVLTF. The DNA of the CDR3 is TGTGCCAGCAGCGAGGGACAGGGCGGCAACGTCCTGACTTTC.

This clone occurred a few times. V and J are TRBV19 and TRBJ2-3; possibly TRBD1 for D (5 bases). V lost 7 bases, J lost 4 bases, and 21 bases lay in between. The CDR3 contains 16 residues. CDR1 and CDR2 (germline): LNHDA, SQIVND (reference sequence). CDR3 coding DNA: TGTGCCAGTACCCCCCGATGGGGCTCTGGAGCAGATACGCAGTATTTT. This codes for CASTPRWGSGADTQYF.

J is TRBJ1-2 and V is TRBV7-9; D is undetermined. The ends were cut back, 4 bases at V and 3 bases at J, with 9 bases in the middle. The V gene's germline CDR1 is SEHNR and CDR2 FQNEAQ (reference sequence). The CDR3 extends over 13 amino acids. The CDR3 bases are TGTGCCAGCAGCTCGAAAAGCGACTATGGCTACACCTTC. It specifies CASSSKSDYGYTF. Based on the CDR3 plus reference TRBV7-9 and TRBJ1-2, the full variable domain is DTGVSQNPRHKITKRGQNVTFRCDPISEHNRLYWYRQTLGQGPEFLTYFQNEAQLEKSRLLSDRFSAERPKGSFSTLEIQRTEQGDSAMYLCASSSKSDYGYTFGSGTRLTVV.

The J gene is TRBJ1-6, the V gene TRBV19, with TRBD1 identical over 10 bases. V gave up 1 base and J gave up 9 bases; unmatched junction bases: 9. Germline V gene data show CDR1 as LNHDA and CDR2 as SQIVND (reference sequence). The CDR3 is 17 amino acids. CDR3 sequence reads: CASSIGRRDRGSSPLHF. Here the CDR3 DNA reads TGTGCCAGTAGTATAGGAAGGAGGGACAGGGGTAGTTCACCCCTCCACTTT.

The rearrangement links TRBV19 to TRBJ2-2, with TRBD1 matching 7 bases. The CDR3 totals 13 residues. CDR1 and CDR2 (germline): LNHDA, SQIVND (reference sequence). V lost 9 bases and J lost 3; bases outside the gene matches: 4. The CDR3 DNA reads TGTGCCAGCTGGACAGGTTACACCGGGGAGCTGTTTTTT. This encodes CASWTGYTGELFF.

The V call is TRBV5-1, the J call TRBJ1-2, with 7 bases aligning to TRBD1. This CDR3 comprises 14 residues. The ends lost 0 bases at V and 8 bases at J; junction bases unmatched: 7. Germline CDR1 SGHRS, CDR2 YFSETQ. The chain's CDR3 is CASSLADRVKGYTF. Written as DNA, the CDR3 is TGCGCCAGCAGCTTGGCAGACAGGGTAAAAGGCTACACCTTC.

The V gene is TRBV5-4, the J gene TRBJ1-2; 9 bases match TRBD1. Germline V gene sequence: CDR1 SGHNT, CDR2 YYREEE (reference sequence). This CDR3 is built from 16 residues. V shed 4 bases and J 7 bases; nucleotides not matched to a gene: 14. The CDR3 DNA reads as TGTGCCAGCAGCCTAGGGACAGGGCGCCTTAGTGTTGGCTACACCTTC. It encodes CASSLGTGRLSVGYTF.